This paragraph reports one TCR beta chain. The antigen is unknown. At one end, the junction sequence differs from germline, possibly due to a read error. The data are from a study of blood T cells in healthy people across ages. Study-level findings and limits: Both naive CD4+ cell counts and diversity were greater in long-lived donors than in aged donors.

Per sample, a minimum of 6.5 million PBMCs were isolated. Total RNA was extracted at no less than 6 micrograms per sample. The germline CDR1 and CDR2 sequences are MNHEY and SVGEGT. The CDR3 length is 13 residues. Next came a second PCR, run for about 7 to 12 cycles, which used a sample-barcoded 5' primer along with a J-beta primer mix. From each sample, at least 2.5 million paired-end reads containing CDR3 were obtained. MiXCR was run by TCRdb on the 5' RACE reads, yielding one entry per CDR3 protein. The table shows roughly 700,000 distinct CDR3 sequences, with about 52% occurring only once. The TCR was taken from a woman aged 60-75 years in good health. The gene calls are TRBV6-2 or TRBV6-3 and TRBJ2-5; 8 bases fit TRBD2. The material sequenced was blood. DNA of the CDR3: TGTGCCTGCAGGCCGACTAGCGTGGAGACCCAGTACTTC. Translation: CACRPTSVETQYF.